The 20 T cell receptor beta chains below all came from one sample that was sequenced in a study of T cells in Graves' hyperthyroidism and ophthalmopathy (dated by TCRdb to about 2019). The method behind the library was multiplex PCR. The run used an Illumina HiSeq 2000. The TCR beta CDR3 regions were amplified from the RNA transcripts. The first round of RT-PCR for the TCR CDR3 was performed with the HTBI primer set and the Qiagen OneStep RT-PCR kit. TCRdb itself trimmed the public reads at Q25 with fastp, ran MiXCR and retained productive beta chains. A single entry per CDR3 protein holds the most common genes and DNA from its merged rows. Counted in this sample were about 640,000 distinct CDR3 sequences; around 21% of them appeared once. The ten largest make up around a third of the sample. The specimen was blood. The receptors were sampled from a man younger than 40 with Graves' ophthalmopathy.

This clonotype was counted ten times or more. The V gene is TRBV7-9, the J gene TRBJ2-7; the D call may be TRBD1 or TRBD2 (5 bases each). This CDR3 contains 14 residues. V lost 5 bases and J 7 bases, leaving 18 bases between the germline ends. In germline, CDR1 is SEHNR, CDR2 FQNEAQ (reference sequence). The CDR3 loop is CASSPGTLVPEQYF. The DNA for the CDR3 is TGTGCCAGCAGCCCAGGGACCCTAGTACCTGAGCAGTACTTC.

This clonotype was seen ten or more times. The rearrangement joins TRBV5-1 to TRBJ2-7; D is perhaps TRBD2 (5 bases). Germline CDR1 and CDR2: SGHRS and YFSETQ. The V end lost 4 bases, the J end lost 0 bases, and 11 bases lay between the germline ends. The CDR3 is 14 residues long. CDR3 DNA sequence: TGCGCCAGCAGCGCAGCGGTAAGCTCCTACGAGCAGTACTTC. This encodes CASSAAVSSYEQYF.

CDR3 nucleotides: TGCAGTGCTAGGGTGCCGCCGGGACTAGCGGGATACGAGCAGTACTTC. Translation: CSARVPPGLAGYEQYF. The gene calls are TRBV20-1 and TRBJ2-7; TRBD2 matches at 13 bases. Germline trimming cut 3 bases from V and 4 bases from J; bases unmatched to any gene: 9. This CDR3 has 16 amino acids. CDR1 is DFQATT and CDR2 is SNEGSKA in the germline V gene (reference sequence).

In its sample, this clonotype was seen a few times. The chain uses TRBV11-2 and TRBJ1-4; a weak D match, TRBD1 (6 bases). Germline V gene data show CDR1 as SGHAT and CDR2 as FQNNGV. The CDR3 sequence is 14 residues long. The germline V and J ends were trimmed by 4 bases and 7 bases, with 13 bases remaining between them. The CDR3 bases are TGTGCCAGCAGCTCCTATATGGGGGCTGAAAAACTGTTTTTT. This gives the protein CASSSYMGAEKLFF.

This clonotype was picked up many times. The chain links TRBV3-1 to TRBJ2-5, with 11 bases identical to TRBD2. The CDR3 is made up of 17 amino acids. The germline V gene encodes CDR1 LGHDT and CDR2 YNNKEL (reference sequence). Germline trimming cut 4 bases from V and 2 bases from J; bases unmatched to any gene: 9. This CDR3 reads CASSLRAGLAAQETQYF. In nucleotides, the CDR3 is TGTGCCAGCAGCCTACGCGCGGGACTAGCGGCTCAAGAGACCCAGTACTTC.

The chain uses TRBV5-1 and TRBJ2-5, with TRBD1 matching 8 bases. This CDR3 is built from 16 residues. V shed 4 bases, J shed 5 bases, and the junction held 13 bases outside the gene matches. Germline CDR1 is SGHRS and CDR2 is YFSETQ. The CDR3 is CASSRFVQGVDETQYF. CDR3 nucleotide sequence: TGCGCCAGCAGCCGGTTCGTACAGGGGGTCGATGAGACCCAGTACTTC.

The V and J genes are TRBV7-2 and TRBJ2-1; the D gene is possibly TRBD2 (5 bases). The V gene's germline CDR1 is SGHTA and CDR2 FQGNSA. The ends were cut back, 5 bases at V and 0 bases at J, with 11 bases in the middle. CDR3 length equals 15 residues. CDR3 nucleotide sequence: TGTGCCAGCAGCCGAAGCGCGGGCTCCTACAATGAGCAGTTCTTC. Translated: CASSRSAGSYNEQFF.

In its sample, this clonotype was seen a few times. The rearrangement links TRBV29-1 to TRBJ2-4, with a weak D call TRBD1 (5 bases). V was pared by 7 bases and J by 0 bases, with 13 bases between. Germline CDR1 reads SQVTM; CDR2 reads ANQGSEA. The CDR3 length is 14 residues. The CDR3 DNA reads as TGCAGCGGCGTTAAGGGGCTAGCCAAAAACATTCAGTACTTC. It translates to CSGVKGLAKNIQYF.

Ten or more counts support this clonotype. The CDR3 DNA sequence: TGTGCCAGCAGCATGAGCGGCCAAGAGACCCAGTACTTC. It is translated as CASSMSGQETQYF. The chain has TRBV7-9 and TRBJ2-5; TRBD2 is a possible D gene (5 bases). Germline V gives CDR1 SEHNR, CDR2 FQNEAQ (reference sequence). The length of the CDR3 is 13 residues. The V end lost 5 bases, the J end lost 1 base, and 8 bases lay between the germline ends.

The chain carries TRBV6-2 or TRBV6-3 and TRBJ2-2; a weak D match, TRBD2 (5 bases). Germline CDR1 is MNHEY and CDR2 is SVGEGT. The CDR3 has 16 amino acids. Trimming removed 6 bases from V and 5 bases from J, with 19 bases in between. CDR3 in amino acids: CASRPHGGSKTGELFF. The DNA for the CDR3 is TGTGCCAGCAGACCCCATGGTGGGAGTAAGACCGGGGAGCTGTTTTTT.

The table lists this clonotype with many counts. The chain is built from TRBV5-1 and TRBJ2-3, with 7 nucleotides matching TRBD2. The CDR3 is 16 residues long. Germline V gene lookup returns CDR1 SGHRS and CDR2 YFSETQ. The junction had 7 bases not matched to a gene; V was cut back by 0 bases and J by 3 bases. In DNA form, the CDR3 reads TGCGCCAGCAGCTTGGGGGGAATTAGCGGGACAGATACGCAGTATTTT. As protein: CASSLGGISGTDTQYF.

The V call is TRBV12-3 or TRBV12-4, the J call TRBJ1-5, with 11 bases that match TRBD1. V lost 5 bases to trimming and J lost 7 bases; unmatched junction nucleotides: 10. The CDR3 extends over 16 amino acids. Written as DNA, the CDR3 is TGTGCCAGCAGTACATCCGGACAGGGGGCAGGACAGCCCCAGCATTTT. Translation: CASSTSGQGAGQPQHF.

There are many counts of this clonotype. J is TRBJ2-3 and V is TRBV5-1; D is ambiguous. Germline-derived CDR1 and CDR2 are SGHRS and YFSETQ. Trimming cost V 0 bases and J 5 bases, with 19 bases left between them. The CDR3 covers 17 residues. CDR3 bases: TGCGCCAGCAGCTTGGTGGCAGACTCAAGGCTGGGAGATACGCAGTATTTT. Protein: CASSLVADSRLGDTQYF.

In its sample, this clonotype was seen a few times. This chain links TRBV13 with TRBJ2-3; D ambiguous. V dropped 5 bases and J dropped 4 bases, with 10 bases sitting between them. This CDR3 has 13 residues. Germline CDR1 reads PRHDT; CDR2 reads FYEKMQ (reference sequence). In DNA form, the CDR3 reads TGTGCCAGCAGCGAACCTCGAGCAGATACGCAGTATTTT. It specifies CASSEPRADTQYF.

The rearrangement links TRBV10-3 to TRBJ2-7; TRBD1 agrees at 8 bases. The J segment lost 3 bases and the V segment lost 10 bases, leaving 8 bases of the junction unmatched. The CDR3 extends over 13 amino acids. Germline loops: CDR1 ENHRY, CDR2 SYGVKD. CDR3 bases: TGTGCCACGTATCCCGGACAGGGCTACGAGCAGTACTTC. Its translation is CATYPGQGYEQYF.

This chain links TRBV18 with TRBJ2-3; perhaps TRBD2 as D (6 bases). V lost 3 bases and J lost 10, with 17 bases in between. Germline loops: CDR1 KGHSH, CDR2 LQKENI. The CDR3 contains 14 residues. DNA for the CDR3: TGTGCCAGCTCACCGACCCTGCCGGAGGGTTCGCAGTATTTT. It encodes CASSPTLPEGSQYF.

J is TRBJ2-1 and V is TRBV20-1; 8 positions agree with TRBD2. Unmatched junction bases numbered 3, after V lost 2 bases and J lost 3 bases. CDR1 DFQATT and CDR2 SNEGSKA come from the germline V gene (reference sequence). The CDR3 spans 14 residues. CDR3 loop: CSARKREIYNEQFF. The CDR3 DNA follows: TGCAGTGCTAGAAAGCGGGAGATCTACAATGAGCAGTTCTTC.

The chain has TRBV27 and TRBJ1-4; 9 bases agree with TRBD1. This CDR3 region has 14 residues. Germline CDR1 MNHEY, CDR2 SMNVEV (reference sequence). J lost 7 bases, V lost 6 bases, and 6 bases had no gene match. The DNA of the CDR3 is TGTGCCAGCAGCTCTGGGACAGGGAGTGAAAAACTGTTTTTT. Its translation: CASSSGTGSEKLFF. Looking up the rest from reference TRBV27 and TRBJ1-4 gives the full variable domain: EAQVTQNPRYLITVTGKKLTVTCSQNMNHEYMSWYRQDPGLGLRQIYYSMNVEVTDKGDVPEGYKVSRKEKRNFPLILESPSPNQTSLYFCASSSGTGSEKLFFGSGTQLSVL.

The CDR3 protein is CASSVEGNGGRETQYF. CDR3 bases: TGTGCCAGCAGCGTAGAGGGTAATGGGGGCCGGGAGACCCAGTACTTC. The J gene is TRBJ2-5, the V gene TRBV9, with D perhaps matching TRBD1 (6 bases). V was clipped by 0 bases and J by 5 bases, with 17 bases between them. Per the germline V gene, CDR1 is SGDLS and CDR2 is YYNGEE. The CDR3 runs to 16 residues. Looking up the rest from reference TRBV9 and TRBJ2-5 gives the full variable domain: DSGVTQTPKHLITATGQRVTLRCSPRSGDLSVYWYQQSLDQGLQFLIQYYNGEERAKGNILERFSAQQFPDLHSELNLSSLELGDSALYFCASSVEGNGGRETQYFGPGTRLLVL.

The chain uses TRBV18 and TRBJ2-1; 7 positions match TRBD1. Per the germline V gene, CDR1 is KGHSH and CDR2 is LQKENI. With V trimmed by 5 bases and J by 4 bases, 11 bases remained unmatched. This CDR3 is 16 amino acids long. The CDR3 nucleotides are TGTGCCAGCTCAATCCGGGGCCGGGACAGATACAATGAGCAGTTCTTC. Residues: CASSIRGRDRYNEQFF.